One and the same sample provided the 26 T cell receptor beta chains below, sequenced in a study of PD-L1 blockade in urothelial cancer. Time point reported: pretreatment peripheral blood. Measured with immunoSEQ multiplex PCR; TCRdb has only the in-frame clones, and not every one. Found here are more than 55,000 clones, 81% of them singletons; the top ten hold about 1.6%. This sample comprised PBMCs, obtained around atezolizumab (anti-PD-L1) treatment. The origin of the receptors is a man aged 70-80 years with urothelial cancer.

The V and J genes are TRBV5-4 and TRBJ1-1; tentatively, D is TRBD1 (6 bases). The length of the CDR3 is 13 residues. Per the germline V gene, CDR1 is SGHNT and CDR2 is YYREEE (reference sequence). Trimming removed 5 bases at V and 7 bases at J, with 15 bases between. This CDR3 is CASRPQGNGEAFF. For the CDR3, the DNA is TGTGCCAGCAGACCACAGGGAAACGGTGAAGCTTTCTTT.

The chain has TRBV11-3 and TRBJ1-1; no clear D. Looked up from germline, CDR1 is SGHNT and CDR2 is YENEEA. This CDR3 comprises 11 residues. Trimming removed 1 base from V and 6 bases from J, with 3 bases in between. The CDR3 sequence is CASSLGPEAFF. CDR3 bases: TGTGCCAGCAGCTTAGGGCCTGAAGCTTTCTTT.

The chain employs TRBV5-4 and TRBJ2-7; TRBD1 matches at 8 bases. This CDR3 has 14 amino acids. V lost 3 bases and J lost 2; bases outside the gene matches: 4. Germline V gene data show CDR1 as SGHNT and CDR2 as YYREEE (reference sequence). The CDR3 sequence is CASSWTGTPYEQYF. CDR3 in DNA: TGTGCCAGCAGCTGGACAGGGACGCCCTACGAGCAGTACTTC.

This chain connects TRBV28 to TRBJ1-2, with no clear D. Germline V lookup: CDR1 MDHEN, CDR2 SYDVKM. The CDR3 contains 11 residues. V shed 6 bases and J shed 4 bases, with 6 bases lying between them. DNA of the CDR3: TGTGCCAGCAGCCAACTCTATGGCTACACCTTC. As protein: CASSQLYGYTF.

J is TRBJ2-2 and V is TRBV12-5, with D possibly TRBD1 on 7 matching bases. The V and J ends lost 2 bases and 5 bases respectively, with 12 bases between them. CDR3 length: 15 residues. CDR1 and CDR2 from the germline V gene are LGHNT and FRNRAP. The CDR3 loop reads CASGLYPGGTGELFF. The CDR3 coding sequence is TGTGCTAGTGGTTTGTATCCAGGGGGGACCGGGGAGCTGTTTTTT. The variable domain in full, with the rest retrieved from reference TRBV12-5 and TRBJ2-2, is DARVTQTPRHKVTEMGQEVTMRCQPILGHNTVFWYRQTMMQGLELLAYFRNRAPLDDSGMPKDRFSAEMPDATLATLKIQPSEPRDSAVYFCASGLYPGGTGELFFGEGSRLTVL.

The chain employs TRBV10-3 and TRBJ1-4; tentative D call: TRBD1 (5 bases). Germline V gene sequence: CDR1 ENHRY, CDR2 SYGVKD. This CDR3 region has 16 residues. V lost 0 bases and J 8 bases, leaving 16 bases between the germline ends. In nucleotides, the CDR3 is TGTGCCATCAGTGAGTCAGCAGGTGGGGGAGGAGAAAAACTGTTTTTT. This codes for CAISESAGGGGEKLFF.

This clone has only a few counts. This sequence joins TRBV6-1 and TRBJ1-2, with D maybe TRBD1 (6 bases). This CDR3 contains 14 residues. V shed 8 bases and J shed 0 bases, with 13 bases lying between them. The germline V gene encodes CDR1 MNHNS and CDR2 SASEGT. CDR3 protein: CASGKAGANYGYTF. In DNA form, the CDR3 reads TGTGCCAGCGGCAAGGCAGGGGCTAACTATGGCTACACCTTC.

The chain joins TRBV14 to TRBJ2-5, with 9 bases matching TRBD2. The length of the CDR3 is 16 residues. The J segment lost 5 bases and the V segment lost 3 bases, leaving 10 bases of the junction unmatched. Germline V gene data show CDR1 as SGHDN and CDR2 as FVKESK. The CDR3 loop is CASSHSSGMSGETQYF. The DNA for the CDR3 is TGTGCCAGCAGCCACTCTAGCGGGATGTCGGGGGAGACCCAGTACTTC.

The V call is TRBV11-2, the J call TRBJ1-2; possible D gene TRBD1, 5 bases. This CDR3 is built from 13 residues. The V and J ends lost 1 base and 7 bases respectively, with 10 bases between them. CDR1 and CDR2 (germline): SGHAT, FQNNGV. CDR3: CASSLGRASGYTF. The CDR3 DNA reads TGTGCCAGCAGCTTAGGCAGGGCCAGTGGCTACACCTTC.

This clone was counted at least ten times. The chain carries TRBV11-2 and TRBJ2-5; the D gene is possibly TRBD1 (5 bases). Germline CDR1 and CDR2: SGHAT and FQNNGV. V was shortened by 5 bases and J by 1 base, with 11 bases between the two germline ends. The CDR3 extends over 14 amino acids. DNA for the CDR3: TGTGCCAGCAGCCAGTGGACACCCCAAGAGACCCAGTACTTC. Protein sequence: CASSQWTPQETQYF.

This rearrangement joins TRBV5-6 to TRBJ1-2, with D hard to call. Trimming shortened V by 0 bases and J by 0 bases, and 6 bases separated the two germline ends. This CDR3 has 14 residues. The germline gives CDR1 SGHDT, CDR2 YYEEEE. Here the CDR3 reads CASSLGSANYGYTF. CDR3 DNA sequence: TGTGCCAGCAGCTTGGGGTCGGCTAACTATGGCTACACCTTC.

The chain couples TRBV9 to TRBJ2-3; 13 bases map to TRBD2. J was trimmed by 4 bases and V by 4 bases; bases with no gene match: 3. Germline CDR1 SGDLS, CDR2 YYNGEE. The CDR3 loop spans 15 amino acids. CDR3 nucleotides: TGTGCCAGCAGCATCGGACTAGCGGGAGCAGATACGCAGTATTTT. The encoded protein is CASSIGLAGADTQYF. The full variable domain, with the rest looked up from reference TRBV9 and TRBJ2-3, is DSGVTQTPKHLITATGQRVTLRCSPRSGDLSVYWYQQSLDQGLQFLIQYYNGEERAKGNILERFSAQQFPDLHSELNLSSLELGDSALYFCASSIGLAGADTQYFGPGTRLTVL.

In nucleotides, the CDR3 is TGCGCCAGCAGCCAGTGGAGGCACCGGGACGGGAGCTACAATGAGCAGTTCTTC. This translates into CASSQWRHRDGSYNEQFF. This rearrangement joins TRBV4-3 to TRBJ2-1, with D tentatively TRBD2 (6 bases). V lost 3 bases to trimming and J lost 3 bases, with 21 bases between them. Looked up from germline, CDR1 is LGHNA and CDR2 is YSLEER. The CDR3 has 18 amino acids.

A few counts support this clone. CDR3 bases: TGCGCCAGCAGCCTCCAAGAGGTTGCGAACACAGATACGCAGTATTTT. Translating it yields CASSLQEVANTDTQYF. This chain uses TRBV5-1 with TRBJ2-3; D is unresolved. The germline V gene encodes CDR1 SGHRS and CDR2 YFSETQ. This CDR3 region has 16 residues. V was trimmed by 4 bases and J by 2 bases, leaving 17 bases between them.

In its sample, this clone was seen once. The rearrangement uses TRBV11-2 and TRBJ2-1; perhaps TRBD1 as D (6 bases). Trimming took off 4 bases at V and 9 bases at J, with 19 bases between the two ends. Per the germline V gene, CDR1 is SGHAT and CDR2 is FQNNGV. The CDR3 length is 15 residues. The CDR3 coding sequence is TGTGCCAGCAGCTACTATTCGGGACACCTCTCTGAGCAGTTCTTC. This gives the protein CASSYYSGHLSEQFF. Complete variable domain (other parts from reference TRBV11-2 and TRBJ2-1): EAGVAQSPRYKIIEKRQSVAFWCNPISGHATLYWYQQILGQGPKLLIQFQNNGVVDDSQLPKDRFSAERLKGVDSTLKIQPAKLEDSAVYLCASSYYSGHLSEQFFGPGTRLTVL.

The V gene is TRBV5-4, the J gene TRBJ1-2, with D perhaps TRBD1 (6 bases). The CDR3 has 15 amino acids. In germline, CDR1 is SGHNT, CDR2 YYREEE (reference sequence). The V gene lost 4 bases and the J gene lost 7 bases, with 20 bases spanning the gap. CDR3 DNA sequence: TGTGCCAGCAGCACCGTGGGACAACGCCAAGGTGGCTACACCTTC. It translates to CASSTVGQRQGGYTF.

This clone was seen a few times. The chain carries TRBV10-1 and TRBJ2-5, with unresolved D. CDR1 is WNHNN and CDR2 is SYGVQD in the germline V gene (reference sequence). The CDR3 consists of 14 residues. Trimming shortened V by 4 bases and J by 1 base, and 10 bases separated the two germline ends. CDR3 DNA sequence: TGCGCCAGCAGTGGAAAGGAGAGCCAAGAGACCCAGTACTTC. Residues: CASSGKESQETQYF.

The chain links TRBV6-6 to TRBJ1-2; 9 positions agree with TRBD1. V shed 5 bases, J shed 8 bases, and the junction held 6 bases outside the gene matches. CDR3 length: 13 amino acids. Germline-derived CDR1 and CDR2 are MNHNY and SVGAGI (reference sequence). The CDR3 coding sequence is TGTGCCAGCAGTCCCGGGACAGGGCTCGGCTACACCTTC. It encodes CASSPGTGLGYTF.

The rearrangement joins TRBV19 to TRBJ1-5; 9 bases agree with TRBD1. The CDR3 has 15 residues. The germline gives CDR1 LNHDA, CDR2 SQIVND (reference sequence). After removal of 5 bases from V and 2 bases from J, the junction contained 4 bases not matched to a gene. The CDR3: CASSPRTGGNQPQHF. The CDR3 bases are TGTGCCAGTAGTCCGAGGACAGGGGGCAATCAGCCCCAGCATTTT.

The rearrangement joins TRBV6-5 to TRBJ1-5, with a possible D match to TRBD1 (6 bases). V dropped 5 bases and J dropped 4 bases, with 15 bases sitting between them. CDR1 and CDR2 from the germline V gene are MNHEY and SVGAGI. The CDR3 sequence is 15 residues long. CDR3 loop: CASSATGTQNQPQHF. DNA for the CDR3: TGTGCCAGCAGTGCCACAGGGACCCAAAATCAGCCCCAGCATTTT.

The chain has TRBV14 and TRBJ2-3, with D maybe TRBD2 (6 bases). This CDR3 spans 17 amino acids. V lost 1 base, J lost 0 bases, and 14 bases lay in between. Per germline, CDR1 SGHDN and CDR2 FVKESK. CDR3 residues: CASSQASSGYSTDTQYF. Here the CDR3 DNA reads TGTGCCAGCAGCCAAGCGAGTAGCGGCTATAGCACAGATACGCAGTATTTT.

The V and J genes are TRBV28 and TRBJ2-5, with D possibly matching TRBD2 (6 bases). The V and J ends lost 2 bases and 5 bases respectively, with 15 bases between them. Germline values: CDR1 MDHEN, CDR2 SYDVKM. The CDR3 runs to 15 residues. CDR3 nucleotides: TGTGCCAGCAGTTTAATGACGGGGGATCTGGAGACCCAGTACTTC. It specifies CASSLMTGDLETQYF.

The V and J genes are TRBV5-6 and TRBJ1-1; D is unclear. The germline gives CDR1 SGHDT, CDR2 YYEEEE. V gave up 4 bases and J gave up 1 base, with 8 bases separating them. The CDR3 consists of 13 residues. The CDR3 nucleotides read TGTGCCAGCAGCGCAACAGCGAACACTGAAGCTTTCTTT. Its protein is CASSATANTEAFF.

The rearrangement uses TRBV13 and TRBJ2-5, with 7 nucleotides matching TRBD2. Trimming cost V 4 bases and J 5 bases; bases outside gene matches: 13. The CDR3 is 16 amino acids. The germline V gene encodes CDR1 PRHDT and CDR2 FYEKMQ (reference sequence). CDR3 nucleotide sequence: TGTGCCAGCAGCTACTCTAGCGGACGTAGTTTGGAGACCCAGTACTTC. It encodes CASSYSSGRSLETQYF.

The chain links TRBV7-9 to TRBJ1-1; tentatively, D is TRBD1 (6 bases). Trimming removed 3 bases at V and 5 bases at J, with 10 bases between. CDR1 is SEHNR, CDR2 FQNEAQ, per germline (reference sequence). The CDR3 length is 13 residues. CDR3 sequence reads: CASSFSRGTEAFF. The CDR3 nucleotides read TGTGCCAGCAGCTTTAGCAGGGGAACTGAAGCTTTCTTT.

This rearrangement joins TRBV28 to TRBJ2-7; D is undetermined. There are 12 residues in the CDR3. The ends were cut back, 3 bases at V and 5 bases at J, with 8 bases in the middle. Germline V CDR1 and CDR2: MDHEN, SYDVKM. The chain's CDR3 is CASSLAVDEQYF. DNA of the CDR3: TGTGCCAGCAGTTTGGCGGTGGACGAGCAGTACTTC.